Sequencing of this T cell receptor (beta chain) was carried out in a study of blood T cell repertoires in COVID-19. The wider study: The origin of the acute and convalescent COVID-19 samples was the United States, Italy and Spain. PBMCs, B-cell-depleted T cells, or T cells provided the cDNA or gDNA that made up the material.

Profiled with immunoSEQ multiplex PCR; TCRdb holds only in-frame clones, not every one. The data show under 250,000 clones, around four fifths seen once. Germline V gives CDR1 SGHRS, CDR2 YFSETQ. The ends lost 5 bases at V and 6 bases at J; junction bases unmatched: 12. This CDR3 region has 16 residues. This receptor was identified in a woman between 70 and 85 years old with active or convalescent COVID-19. Sequenced sample: peripheral blood. The chain employs TRBV5-1 and TRBJ2-3, with 10 bases matching TRBD2. The CDR3 region has the DNA TGCGCCAGCAGTCGGAATCCCGGACTAGCGGTCGATACGCAGTATTTT. Its translation is CASSRNPGLAVDTQYF.